Listed here are 27 T cell receptor beta chains from one sample, sequenced in a study of blood T cell repertoires in COVID-19. The table came from immunoSEQ multiplex PCR; TCRdb's copy has only in-frame clones and leaves some out. The table includes 70,000 or so clones, 65% to 90% detected once. The material sequenced was peripheral blood. Every receptor here comes from a man in his 70s with active or convalescent COVID-19.

The genes are TRBV7-6 and TRBJ2-2, with D possibly TRBD1 on 6 matching bases. Germline CDR1 is SGHVS and CDR2 is FNYEAQ. V lost 6 bases and J lost 4, with 15 bases in between. CDR3 size: 15 residues. The CDR3 sequence is CASRSTGLSTGELFF. Here the CDR3 DNA reads TGTGCCAGCAGGTCTACAGGGTTGAGCACCGGGGAGCTGTTTTTT.

V gene TRBV2 combines with J gene TRBJ2-1, with 8 bases identical to TRBD1. J was trimmed by 13 bases and V by 4 bases; bases with no gene match: 6. The germline CDR1 and CDR2 sequences are SNHLY and FYNNEI. The CDR3 contains 12 residues. CDR3 DNA: TGTGCCAGCAGTGGCCGGACAGGGCGACAGTTCTTC. Translated, it gives CASSGRTGRQFF.

This rearrangement joins TRBV6-2 or TRBV6-3 to TRBJ2-7, with 13 bases lining up with TRBD2. CDR3 length: 16 residues. Trimming at V came to 2 bases and at J to 3 bases, leaving 4 bases not matched to a gene. Germline CDR1 is MNHEY and CDR2 is SVGEGT. CDR3 in DNA: TGTGCCAGCAGTTACACTAGCGGGAGGGTGAACTACGAGCAGTACTTC. Protein product: CASSYTSGRVNYEQYF.

Concerning this clone itself: One junction end disagrees with the germline gene, perhaps due to a read error. This chain connects TRBV12-3 or TRBV12-4 to TRBJ2-5, with D possibly being TRBD2 (6 bases). CDR3 length equals 13 residues. The CDR3 loop is CASSLGGGETQYF. The CDR3 DNA follows: TGTGCCAGCAGTTTGGGGGGTGGGGAGACTCAGTACTTC.

The chain employs TRBV6-5 and TRBJ1-4; D gene unclear. This CDR3 contains 15 residues. In germline, CDR1 is MNHEY, CDR2 SVGAGI. V dropped 2 bases and J dropped 4 bases, with 11 bases sitting between them. CDR3 nucleotides: TGTGCCAGCAGTTACGGAGGCGGATTTAATGAAAAACTGTTTTTT. Translated, it gives CASSYGGGFNEKLFF.

This chain joins TRBV6-5 and TRBJ2-7; 10 positions agree with TRBD1. V dropped 9 bases and J dropped 5; count of bases not matched to a gene: 10. Germline V gene data show CDR1 as MNHEY and CDR2 as SVGAGI. This CDR3 spans 14 amino acids. The CDR3 loop is CASTNRDRGHEQYF. CDR3 DNA sequence: TGTGCCAGTACAAACCGGGACAGGGGCCACGAGCAGTACTTC.

This clone was observed a few times. J is TRBJ2-2 and V is TRBV5-4; the match to TRBD2 covers 12 bases. CDR3 length: 16 amino acids. Germline CDR1 is SGHNT and CDR2 is YYREEE (reference sequence). With 3 bases clipped from V and 4 bases from J, the junction kept 4 bases outside the gene matches. In DNA form, the CDR3 reads TGTGCCAGCAGCTCAGGACTAGCGGGGACCACCGGGGAGCTGTTTTTT. It translates to CASSSGLAGTTGELFF.

The rearrangement uses TRBV5-4 and TRBJ2-3, with 10 bases that match TRBD2. This CDR3 contains 15 residues. The trim removed 2 bases at V and 2 bases at J, leaving 2 bases unmatched. Germline CDR1 reads SGHNT; CDR2 reads YYREEE (reference sequence). The CDR3: CASSLAGGDTDTQYF. DNA for the CDR3: TGTGCCAGCAGCTTAGCGGGAGGGGACACAGATACGCAGTATTTT.

The chain couples TRBV19 to TRBJ1-2; 7 positions agree with TRBD1. The CDR3 consists of 13 residues. Germline V gives CDR1 LNHDA, CDR2 SQIVND (reference sequence). J lost 4 bases, V lost 3 bases, and 2 bases had no gene match. Here the CDR3 reads CASSMGQLYGYTF. The DNA for the CDR3 is TGTGCCAGTAGTATGGGACAGCTCTATGGCTACACCTTC.

The chain recombines TRBV6-5 with TRBJ1-1, with no clear D. V shed 7 bases and J shed 5 bases, with 14 bases lying between them. The length of the CDR3 is 13 residues. The V gene's germline CDR1 is MNHEY and CDR2 SVGAGI. The CDR3 loop reads CASILGVGTEAFF. Written as DNA, the CDR3 is TGTGCCAGCATACTAGGAGTTGGAACTGAAGCTTTCTTT.

V is TRBV9 and J is TRBJ2-7, with D unclear. V gave up 4 bases and J gave up 3 bases, with 11 bases separating them. CDR1 and CDR2 from the germline V gene are SGDLS and YYNGEE. CDR3 length equals 13 residues. CDR3 residues: CASSPPSNYEQYF. The DNA of the CDR3 is TGTGCCAGCAGCCCGCCTAGTAACTACGAGCAGTACTTC.

The V gene is TRBV27, the J gene TRBJ2-1, with 14 bases lining up with TRBD2. The CDR3 runs to 16 residues. The germline gives CDR1 MNHEY, CDR2 SMNVEV (reference sequence). Trimming cost V 6 bases and J 6 bases; bases outside gene matches: 7. CDR3 protein: CASRRAGTSGSNEQFF. In DNA, the CDR3 is TGTGCCAGCAGAAGAGCCGGGACTAGCGGGAGCAATGAGCAGTTCTTC.

The chain joins TRBV29-1 to TRBJ2-7, with D possibly matching TRBD1 (6 bases). The CDR3 loop spans 13 amino acids. CDR1 and CDR2 (germline): SQVTM, ANQGSEA. The ends were cut back, 3 bases at V and 6 bases at J, with 15 bases in the middle. The CDR3 reads CSVDPTGTGEQYF. As DNA, the CDR3 is TGCAGCGTTGATCCGACAGGCACGGGCGAGCAGTACTTC.

The chain recombines TRBV28 with TRBJ1-6; D might be TRBD1 (6 bases). CDR1 and CDR2 (germline): MDHEN, SYDVKM. Between the trimmed V and J ends, which lost 1 base and 6 bases, there was a span of 22 bases. The CDR3 has 19 residues. CDR3 residues: CASSLLRIQGYSSNSPLHF. CDR3 nucleotides: TGTGCCAGCAGTTTATTGAGGATACAGGGTTATTCGAGTAATTCACCCCTCCACTTT. The complete variable domain, with remaining parts taken from reference TRBV28 and TRBJ1-6, reads DVKVTQSSRYLVKRTGEKVFLECVQDMDHENMFWYRQDPGLGLRLIYFSYDVKMKEKGDIPEGYSVSREKKERFSLILESASTNQTSMYLCASSLLRIQGYSSNSPLHFGNGTRLTVT.

This chain joins TRBV7-6 and TRBJ1-4; D call uncertain. Germline lookup yields CDR1 SGHVS and CDR2 FNYEAQ. The V end lost 1 base, the J end lost 4 bases, and 13 bases lay between the germline ends. This CDR3 is built from 16 residues. The CDR3 sequence is CASSLVFSGYNEKLFF. The CDR3 nucleotides are TGTGCCAGCAGCTTAGTTTTTTCCGGGTATAATGAAAAACTGTTTTTT. Complete variable domain (other parts from reference TRBV7-6 and TRBJ1-4): GAGVSQSPRYKVTKRGQDVALRCDPISGHVSLYWYRQALGQGPEFLTYFNYEAQQDKSGLPNDRFSAERPEGSISTLTIQRTEQRDSAMYRCASSLVFSGYNEKLFFGSGTQLSVL.

This chain links TRBV28 with TRBJ1-1, with 8 bases lining up with TRBD1. The germline gives CDR1 MDHEN, CDR2 SYDVKM. Trimming removed 5 bases from V and 4 bases from J; junction bases left unmatched: 6. This CDR3 comprises 14 residues. The CDR3 protein is CASSPRGLGTEAFF. The CDR3, as DNA: TGTGCCAGCAGTCCCAGGGGGCTGGGCACTGAAGCTTTCTTT.

The chain carries TRBV6-6 and TRBJ1-1; D is uncertain. CDR3 length: 13 amino acids. V was trimmed by 2 bases and J by 6 bases, leaving 10 bases between them. CDR1 MNHNY and CDR2 SVGAGI come from the germline V gene (reference sequence). In nucleotides, the CDR3 is TGTGCCAGCAGTTACCTAGAGAATGCTGAAGCTTTCTTT. Residues: CASSYLENAEAFF.

V usage is TRBV5-1 and J usage is TRBJ2-5, with 7 bases identical to TRBD1. The CDR3 has 15 amino acids. Germline V gene data show CDR1 as SGHRS and CDR2 as YFSETQ. The ends lost 3 bases at V and 4 bases at J; junction bases unmatched: 9. The CDR3, as DNA: TGCGCCAGCAGCTCCACCGGGACAGTGCGAGAGACCCAGTACTTC. It encodes CASSSTGTVRETQYF. Using reference TRBV5-1 and TRBJ2-5 for the parts outside the CDR3, the full variable domain is KAGVTQTPRYLIKTRGQQVTLSCSPISGHRSVSWYQQTPGQGLQFLFEYFSETQRNKGNFPGRFSGRQFSNSRSEMNVSTLELGDSALYLCASSSTGTVRETQYFGPGTRLLVL.

The J gene is TRBJ2-6, the V gene TRBV9; D not resolved. Germline V gene sequence: CDR1 SGDLS, CDR2 YYNGEE. This CDR3 has 15 residues. The V end lost 0 bases, the J end lost 0 bases, and 4 bases lay between the germline ends. The CDR3 nucleotides are TGTGCCAGCAGCGTAGGAGTCTCTGGGGCCAACGTCCTGACTTTC. Protein sequence: CASSVGVSGANVLTF.

This clone has a handful of counts. V usage is TRBV5-8 and J usage is TRBJ2-2; the D is unclear. The germline V gene encodes CDR1 SGHTS and CDR2 YDEGEE. This CDR3 has 17 residues. V was pared by 7 bases and J by 2 bases, with 21 bases between. The chain's CDR3 is CASPQPGGTANTGELFF. The CDR3 nucleotides are TGTGCCAGCCCGCAGCCCGGCGGAACCGCCAACACCGGGGAGCTGTTTTTT.

The rearrangement joins TRBV20-1 to TRBJ2-3; 9 nucleotides align to TRBD2. This CDR3 is built from 14 residues. Germline V gene data show CDR1 as DFQATT and CDR2 as SNEGSKA (reference sequence). V lost 3 bases and J lost 3; bases outside the gene matches: 4. The CDR3 DNA reads as TGCAGTGCTAGTATAGCGGGAGTTACAGATACGCAGTATTTT. Translated, it gives CSASIAGVTDTQYF.

This clone appeared a few times. V is TRBV9 and J is TRBJ1-5; D is unresolved. The CDR3 is 15 residues long. V lost 0 bases to trimming and J lost 0 bases, with 7 bases between them. The germline gives CDR1 SGDLS, CDR2 YYNGEE. The CDR3 coding sequence is TGTGCCAGCAGCGTAGGACGGGATAGCAATCAGCCCCAGCATTTT. Translation gives CASSVGRDSNQPQHF.

The J gene is TRBJ1-4, the V gene TRBV28; D gene ambiguous. Germline CDR1 and CDR2: MDHEN and SYDVKM. The CDR3 covers 14 residues. Deletions cut 8 bases from V and 8 bases from J, with 18 bases between. The CDR3 DNA is TGTGCCAGCTCCCCTTCGGGTCGGTCGGAAAAACTGTTTTTT. Translated, it gives CASSPSGRSEKLFF. The full variable domain, its missing parts supplied by reference TRBV28 and TRBJ1-4, is DVKVTQSSRYLVKRTGEKVFLECVQDMDHENMFWYRQDPGLGLRLIYFSYDVKMKEKGDIPEGYSVSREKKERFSLILESASTNQTSMYLCASSPSGRSEKLFFGSGTQLSVL.

The chain combines TRBV6-5 with TRBJ1-1; D perhaps matches TRBD1 (5 bases). The CDR3 covers 11 residues. With 8 bases removed from V and 5 bases from J, the gap between germline ends came to 9 bases. CDR1 is MNHEY and CDR2 is SVGAGI in the germline V gene. The CDR3 DNA follows: TGTGCCAGCGGGCAGGGAACTGAAGCTTTCTTT. Encoded protein: CASGQGTEAFF.

This rearrangement joins TRBV2 to TRBJ1-1; D possibly corresponds to TRBD1 (5 bases). V gave up 6 bases and J gave up 3 bases, with 11 bases separating them. The CDR3 is 13 residues long. From germline, CDR1 is SNHLY and CDR2 FYNNEI. CDR3 residues: CASRSTRDTEAFF. DNA of the CDR3: TGTGCCAGCAGGTCGACCAGGGACACTGAAGCTTTCTTT.

This clone has a handful of counts. This chain uses TRBV27 with TRBJ1-2; 8 bases are a match to TRBD1. With V trimmed by 4 bases and J by 8 bases, 12 bases remained unmatched. CDR1 MNHEY and CDR2 SMNVEV come from the germline V gene (reference sequence). The CDR3 has 15 residues. The CDR3 region has the DNA TGTGCCAGCAGTTCCGCCGGGACAGGCCACGAGGGCTACACCTTC. This translates into CASSSAGTGHEGYTF.

This chain links TRBV21-1 with TRBJ2-7; the table's D call, TRBD2, was not checked against the DNA. TRBV21-1 is a pseudogene locus. The CDR3 is 14 amino acids. The CDR3 bases are TGTGCCAGCAGCAAGTGGGACTTAAAGTACGAGCAGTACTTC. Its protein product is CASSKWDLKYEQYF.